This TCR beta chain was sequenced during a study of blood T cell repertoires in COVID-19. At the level of the study: The origin of the acute and convalescent COVID-19 samples was the United States, Italy and Spain. T cells, B-cell-depleted T cells, or PBMCs provided the cDNA or gDNA that served as material.

Germline V gene data show CDR1 as LGHDT and CDR2 as YNNKEL (reference sequence). V lost 5 bases and J lost 4, with 9 bases in between. This CDR3 has 13 residues. Per the original data handling: Amplification of reference gene primers provided the estimated nucleated cell counts. The repertoire was sequenced with immunoSEQ multiplex PCR; TCRdb's copy has only in-frame clones and lacks some. That table furnishes V, J and clone size, whereas the DNA furnished D and trimming. This table has about 120,000 clones, more than 90% appearing once. Sequencing was performed on peripheral blood. The chain uses TRBV3-1 (or the pseudogene TRBV3-2) and TRBJ1-3; D gene ambiguous. This TCR was sampled from a man aged 50-60 years with active COVID-19. The CDR3 protein is CASSSRVGNTIYF. CDR3 in DNA: TGTGCCAGCAGCTCTAGAGTGGGAAACACCATATATTTT.